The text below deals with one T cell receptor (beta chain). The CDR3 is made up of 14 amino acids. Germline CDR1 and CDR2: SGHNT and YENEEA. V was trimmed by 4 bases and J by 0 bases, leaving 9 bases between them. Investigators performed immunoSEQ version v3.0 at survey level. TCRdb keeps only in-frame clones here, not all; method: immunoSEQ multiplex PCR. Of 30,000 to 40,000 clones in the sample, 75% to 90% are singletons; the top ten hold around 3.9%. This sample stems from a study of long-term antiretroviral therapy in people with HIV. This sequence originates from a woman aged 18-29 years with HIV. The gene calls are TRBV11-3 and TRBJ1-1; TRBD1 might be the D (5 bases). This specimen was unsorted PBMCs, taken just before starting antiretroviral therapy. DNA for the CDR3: TGTGCCAGCAGCTCAAGGGGATTGAACACTGAAGCTTTCTTT. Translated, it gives CASSSRGLNTEAFF.